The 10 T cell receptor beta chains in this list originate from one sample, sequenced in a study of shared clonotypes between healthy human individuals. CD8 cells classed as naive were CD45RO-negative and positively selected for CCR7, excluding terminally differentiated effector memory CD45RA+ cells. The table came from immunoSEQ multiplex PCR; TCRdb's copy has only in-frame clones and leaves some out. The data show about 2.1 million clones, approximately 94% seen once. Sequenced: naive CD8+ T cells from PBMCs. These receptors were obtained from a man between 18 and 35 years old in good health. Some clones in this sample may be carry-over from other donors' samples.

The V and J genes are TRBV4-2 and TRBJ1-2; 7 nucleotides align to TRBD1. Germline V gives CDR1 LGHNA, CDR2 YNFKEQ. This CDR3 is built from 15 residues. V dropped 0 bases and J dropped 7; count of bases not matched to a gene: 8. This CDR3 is CASSQDRWDSRGYTF. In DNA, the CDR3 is TGTGCCAGCAGCCAAGATCGCTGGGACAGCCGTGGCTACACCTTC.

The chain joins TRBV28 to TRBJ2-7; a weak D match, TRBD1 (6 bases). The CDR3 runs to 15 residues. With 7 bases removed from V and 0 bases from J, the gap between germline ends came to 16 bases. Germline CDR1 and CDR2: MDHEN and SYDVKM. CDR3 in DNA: TGTGCCAGCACCATGGGACACGATGTCTCCTACGAGCAGTACTTC. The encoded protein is CASTMGHDVSYEQYF.

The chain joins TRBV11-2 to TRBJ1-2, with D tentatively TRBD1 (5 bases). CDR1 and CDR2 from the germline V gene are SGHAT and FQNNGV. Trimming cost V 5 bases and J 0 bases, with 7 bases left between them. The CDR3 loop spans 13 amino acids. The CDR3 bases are TGTGCCAGCAGCACGACAGCTAACTATGGCTACACCTTC. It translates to CASSTTANYGYTF.

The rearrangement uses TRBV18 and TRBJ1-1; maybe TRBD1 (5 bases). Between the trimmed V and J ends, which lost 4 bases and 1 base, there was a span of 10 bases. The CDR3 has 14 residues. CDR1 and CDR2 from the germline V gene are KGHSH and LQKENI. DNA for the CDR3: TGTGCCAGCTCACGCCCGGGACCGAACACTGAAGCTTTCTTT. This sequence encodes CASSRPGPNTEAFF.

The CDR3 sequence: CASSYNGPNTEAFF. The CDR3 DNA is TGTGCCAGCAGCTATAATGGGCCGAACACTGAAGCTTTCTTT. The chain carries TRBV5-4 and TRBJ1-1; D unclear. V lost 3 bases and J lost 1, with 10 bases in between. The germline gives CDR1 SGHNT, CDR2 YYREEE (reference sequence). The CDR3 loop spans 14 amino acids. The whole variable domain, remainder taken from reference TRBV5-4 and TRBJ1-1, is ETGVTQSPTHLIKTRGQQVTLRCSSQSGHNTVSWYQQALGQGPQFIFQYYREEENGRGNFPPRFSGLQFPNYSSELNVNALELDDSALYLCASSYNGPNTEAFFGQGTRLTVV.

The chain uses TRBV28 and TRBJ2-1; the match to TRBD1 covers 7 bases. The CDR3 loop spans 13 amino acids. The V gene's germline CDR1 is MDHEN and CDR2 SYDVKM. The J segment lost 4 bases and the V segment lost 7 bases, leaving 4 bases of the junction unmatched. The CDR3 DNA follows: TGTGCCAGCAATCACAGGGGATACAATGAGCAGTTCTTC. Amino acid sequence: CASNHRGYNEQFF.

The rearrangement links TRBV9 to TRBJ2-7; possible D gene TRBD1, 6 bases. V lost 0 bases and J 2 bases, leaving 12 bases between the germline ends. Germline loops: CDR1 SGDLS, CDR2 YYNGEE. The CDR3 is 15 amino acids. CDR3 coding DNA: TGTGCCAGCAGCGTAGCATCCGGGACAACCTACGAGCAGTACTTC. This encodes CASSVASGTTYEQYF.

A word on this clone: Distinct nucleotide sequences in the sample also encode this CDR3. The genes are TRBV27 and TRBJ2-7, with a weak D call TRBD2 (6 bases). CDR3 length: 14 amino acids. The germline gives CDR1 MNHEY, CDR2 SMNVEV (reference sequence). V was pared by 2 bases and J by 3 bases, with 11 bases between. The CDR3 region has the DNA TGTGCCAGCAGTTTAGTAGGAGGGAGCTACGAGCAGTACTTC. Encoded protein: CASSLVGGSYEQYF.

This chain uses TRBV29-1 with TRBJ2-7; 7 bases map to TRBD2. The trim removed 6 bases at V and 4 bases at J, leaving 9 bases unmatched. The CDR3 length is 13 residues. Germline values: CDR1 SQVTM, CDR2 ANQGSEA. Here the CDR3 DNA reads TGCAGCGTGACCCCCGGGGGGTTTTACGAGCAGTACTTC. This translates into CSVTPGGFYEQYF.

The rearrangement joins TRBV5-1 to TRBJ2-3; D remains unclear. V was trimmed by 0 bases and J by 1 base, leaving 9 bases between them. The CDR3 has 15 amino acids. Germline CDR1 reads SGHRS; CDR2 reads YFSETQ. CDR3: CASSLAAQRTDTQYF. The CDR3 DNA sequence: TGCGCCAGCAGCTTGGCGGCACAGCGCACAGATACGCAGTATTTT. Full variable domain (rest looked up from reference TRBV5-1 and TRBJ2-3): KAGVTQTPRYLIKTRGQQVTLSCSPISGHRSVSWYQQTPGQGLQFLFEYFSETQRNKGNFPGRFSGRQFSNSRSEMNVSTLELGDSALYLCASSLAAQRTDTQYFGPGTRLTVL.